One sample yielded the 12 T cell receptor beta chains listed below, sequenced in a study of blood T cell repertoires in COVID-19. The assay was immunoSEQ multiplex PCR, and TCRdb's table has in-frame clones only and misses some. The sample lists roughly 330,000 clones, 89% seen once, with approximately 6.5% in the top ten. Sequenced input: peripheral blood. Every receptor here comes from a man in his late teens or twenties who had recovered from COVID-19.

This clone was seen just once. V gene TRBV10-2 combines with J gene TRBJ1-1, with TRBD1 as a possible D gene (6 bases). CDR3 length equals 15 residues. V lost 3 bases, J lost 1 base, and 12 bases lay in between. Germline V CDR1 and CDR2: WSHSY, SAAADI. CDR3 in DNA: TGCGCCAGCAGTGACGTGGGGGCAGCGAACACTGAAGCTTTCTTT. This sequence encodes CASSDVGAANTEAFF.

The chain uses TRBV5-1 and TRBJ1-1; D call uncertain. Looked up from germline, CDR1 is SGHRS and CDR2 is YFSETQ. The CDR3 runs 14 residues. The V and J ends lost 0 bases and 1 base respectively, with 7 bases between them. DNA of the CDR3: TGCGCCAGCAGCTTGGACACCTCGAACACTGAAGCTTTCTTT. This codes for CASSLDTSNTEAFF.

The V gene is TRBV7-9, the J gene TRBJ1-1; D call uncertain. This CDR3 contains 13 residues. Germline V gene data show CDR1 as SEHNR and CDR2 as FQNEAQ (reference sequence). V lost 5 bases to trimming and J lost 5 bases, with 12 bases between them. CDR3 region: CASSHNPGTEAFF. Here the CDR3 DNA reads TGTGCCAGCAGCCATAACCCAGGTACTGAAGCTTTCTTT.

V gene TRBV18 combines with J gene TRBJ2-1, with D possibly being TRBD2 (6 bases). CDR1 is KGHSH and CDR2 is LQKENI in the germline V gene. CDR3 size: 14 residues. V was pared by 5 bases and J by 9 bases, with 17 bases between. CDR3 protein: CASSSNGAGSEQFF. The CDR3 coding sequence is TGTGCCAGCTCATCAAACGGGGCGGGGAGTGAGCAGTTCTTC.

The chain employs TRBV15 and TRBJ2-1; D may be TRBD2 (6 bases). Trimming stripped 0 bases from V and 8 bases from J, with 23 bases between. The CDR3 length is 18 residues. CDR1 is LNHNV and CDR2 is YYDKDF in the germline V gene (reference sequence). CDR3 bases: TGTGCCACCAGCAGAGACCAACAAAGCGGGCCATCGGACGATGAGCAGTTCTTC. Translated: CATSRDQQSGPSDDEQFF.

The chain joins TRBV9 to TRBJ2-1; tentatively, D is TRBD2 (5 bases). The V gene lost 3 bases and the J gene lost 5 bases, with 12 bases spanning the gap. Germline V gene lookup returns CDR1 SGDLS and CDR2 YYNGEE. The CDR3 is 14 residues long. The CDR3 loop is CASSAPDWDNEQFF. CDR3 coding DNA: TGTGCCAGCAGCGCCCCGGACTGGGACAATGAGCAGTTCTTC.

The rearrangement uses TRBV5-1 and TRBJ2-3, with 7 bases matching TRBD2. V lost 0 bases, J lost 5 bases, and 9 bases stayed unmatched. The CDR3 loop spans 16 amino acids. Germline V CDR1 and CDR2: SGHRS, YFSETQ. The CDR3 region has the DNA TGCGCCAGCAGCTTGGCGTTGGCGGGAGCGGAAGATACGCAGTATTTT. It translates to CASSLALAGAEDTQYF.

This clone appeared once. J is TRBJ2-1 and V is TRBV6-5; the D gene is possibly TRBD2 (5 bases). V was pared by 6 bases and J by 7 bases, with 13 bases between. CDR1 and CDR2 (germline): MNHEY, SVGAGI. The CDR3 contains 13 residues. CDR3 protein: CASRRLAANEQFF. The CDR3 DNA reads TGTGCCAGCAGGCGGCTAGCTGCTAATGAGCAGTTCTTC.

This sequence joins TRBV7-2 and TRBJ2-7, with D possibly matching TRBD1 (6 bases). Germline values: CDR1 SGHTA, CDR2 FQGNSA. The CDR3 is made up of 14 amino acids. Deletions cut 2 bases from V and 3 bases from J, with 11 bases between. Here the CDR3 DNA reads TGTGCCAGCAGCTTAAGAGGACAGCGCTACGAGCAGTACTTC. Translating gives CASSLRGQRYEQYF.

V and J are TRBV19 and TRBJ1-1; tentative D call: TRBD1 (5 bases). V gave up 3 bases and J gave up 5 bases, with 16 bases separating them. The germline V gene has CDR1 LNHDA and CDR2 SQIVND (reference sequence). This CDR3 spans 15 amino acids. The CDR3 spells CASSIGYGAGTEAFF. In nucleotides, the CDR3 is TGTGCCAGTAGTATTGGGTATGGGGCAGGGACTGAAGCTTTCTTT.

The V gene is TRBV7-2, the J gene TRBJ2-1; the match to TRBD2 covers 10 bases. The CDR3 extends over 15 amino acids. Trimming at V came to 1 base and at J to 4 bases, leaving 1 base not matched to a gene. Germline V gene data show CDR1 as SGHTA and CDR2 as FQGNSA. CDR3 in DNA: TGTGCCAGCAGCTTAGTTAGCGGGGGGTACAATGAGCAGTTCTTC. It codes for CASSLVSGGYNEQFF.

This chain connects TRBV13 to TRBJ2-5, with a possible D match to TRBD2 (5 bases). Looked up from germline, CDR1 is PRHDT and CDR2 is FYEKMQ (reference sequence). The CDR3 is made up of 12 amino acids. V was clipped by 7 bases and J by 2 bases, with 8 bases between them. The DNA of the CDR3 is TGTGCCAGCACCCGACTACAAGAGACCCAGTACTTC. As protein: CASTRLQETQYF.